These 9 T cell receptor beta chains originate from one sample sequenced in a study of blood T cell repertoires in COVID-19. Profiled with immunoSEQ multiplex PCR; TCRdb holds only in-frame clones, not every one. The sample records 250,000 to 350,000 clones, roughly 83% being singletons. What was sequenced was peripheral blood. Receptors were obtained from a human donor with COVID-19, enrolled during active disease. The donor label of this sample is uncertain.

The rearrangement joins TRBV5-4 to TRBJ2-7, with 8 nucleotides matching TRBD2. The CDR3 runs to 15 residues. Germline lookup yields CDR1 SGHNT and CDR2 YYREEE (reference sequence). V was clipped by 2 bases and J by 2 bases; unmatched bases: 6. CDR3 nucleotides: TGTGCCAGCAGCTTTCCGGGACTAGACCCCTACGAGCAGTACTTC. This codes for CASSFPGLDPYEQYF.

This clone was seen only a few times. The V and J genes are TRBV6-2 or TRBV6-3 and TRBJ2-7; 10 bases are a match to TRBD1. The CDR3 runs to 16 residues. Per germline, CDR1 MNHEY and CDR2 SVGEGT. Trimming removed 0 bases from V and 3 bases from J; junction bases left unmatched: 5. In DNA, the CDR3 is TGTGCCAGCAGTTACTCGACAGGGGGCAATGGCTACGAGCAGTACTTC. Residues: CASSYSTGGNGYEQYF.

Of note for this clone: This specimen includes other DNA sequences encoding the same CDR3. This chain uses TRBV30 with TRBJ2-5; D is unresolved. V shed 0 bases and J shed 4 bases, with 6 bases lying between them. The CDR3 covers 12 residues. Germline CDR1 reads GTSNPN; CDR2 reads SVGIG (reference sequence). The CDR3 DNA reads as TGTGCCTGGAGTGTACGGAGAGAGACCCAGTACTTC. It translates to CAWSVRRETQYF.

The rearrangement uses TRBV10-3 and TRBJ2-3; no reliable D call. V was clipped by 0 bases and J by 1 base, with 17 bases between them. This CDR3 contains 18 residues. The V gene's germline CDR1 is ENHRY and CDR2 SYGVKD. DNA for the CDR3: TGTGCCATCAGTGAGTCGATGGTAGTCTCTGGAGGCACAGATACGCAGTATTTT. This codes for CAISESMVVSGGTDTQYF.

The J gene is TRBJ2-3, the V gene TRBV4-2, with 8 bases fitting TRBD2. The V segment lost 4 bases and the J segment 0 bases; nucleotides outside the gene matches: 6. CDR3 length: 16 residues. In germline, CDR1 is LGHNA, CDR2 YNFKEQ. CDR3 DNA: TGTGCCAGCAGCCTCGACACTAGCGGTAGCACAGATACGCAGTATTTT. It yields the protein CASSLDTSGSTDTQYF.

The chain recombines TRBV7-9 with TRBJ1-2; no reliable D call. CDR1 and CDR2 (germline): SEHNR, FQNEAQ (reference sequence). The V end lost 2 bases, the J end lost 1 base, and 14 bases lay between the germline ends. This CDR3 comprises 16 residues. The CDR3 sequence is CASSLPPSDHNYGYTF. The CDR3 nucleotides read TGTGCCAGCAGCTTACCTCCAAGCGACCATAACTATGGCTACACCTTC. Full variable domain (rest looked up from reference TRBV7-9 and TRBJ1-2): DTGVSQNPRHKITKRGQNVTFRCDPISEHNRLYWYRQTLGQGPEFLTYFQNEAQLEKSRLLSDRFSAERPKGSFSTLEIQRTEQGDSAMYLCASSLPPSDHNYGYTFGSGTRLTVV.

The J gene is TRBJ2-2, the V gene TRBV3-1 (or the pseudogene TRBV3-2), with D maybe TRBD2 (6 bases). Trimming took 3 bases from V and 3 from J, leaving 8 bases between them. The CDR3 is 14 residues long. The germline V gene encodes CDR1 LGHDT and CDR2 YNNKEL (reference sequence). CDR3 residues: CASSHGGDTGELFF. CDR3 nucleotide sequence: TGTGCCAGCAGCCACGGGGGAGACACCGGGGAGCTGTTTTTT.

This clone was picked up one time. The chain carries TRBV18 and TRBJ1-1, with D possibly TRBD1 on 5 matching bases. Trimming removed 3 bases at V and 3 bases at J, with 14 bases between. Germline V gene data show CDR1 as KGHSH and CDR2 as LQKENI. The CDR3 is 15 residues long. CDR3 loop: CASSPVGARDTEAFF. The DNA for the CDR3 is TGTGCCAGCTCACCGGTAGGGGCTCGGGACACTGAAGCTTTCTTT.

This CDR3 reads CASSTQATGELFF. The CDR3 region has the DNA TGTGCCAGCTCAACCCAGGCCACCGGGGAGCTGTTTTTT. The chain links TRBV18 to TRBJ2-2; D gene unclear. Trimming removed 5 bases from V and 4 bases from J, with 8 bases in between. The CDR3 is 13 residues long. Germline assignment: CDR1 KGHSH and CDR2 LQKENI. The variable domain in full, completed from reference TRBV18 and TRBJ2-2, reads NAGVMQNPRHLVRRRGQEARLRCSPMKGHSHVYWYRQLPEEGLKFMVYLQKENIIDESGMPKERFSAEFPKEGPSILRIQQVVRGDSAAYFCASSTQATGELFFGEGSRLTVL.